These T cell receptor beta chains were read from a single sample in a study of early T cells in non-severe SARS-CoV-2 infection. TCRdb analysed the 5' RACE reads with MiXCR anew, one entry per CDR3 protein. This table has approximately 88,000 distinct CDR3 sequences, roughly 13% appearing once. Source material: whole blood. Receptor source: an adult who was a healthcare worker with PCR-confirmed SARS-CoV-2 infection or an uninfected control (not recorded which). CDR3s include the opening cysteine and the closing phenylalanine or tryptophan. D genes are given only for firm matches. Some rows mark clone size as missing; the rest say once, few, many or name a class of expanded clone.

abundance: .
v_gene: TRBV7-2
j_gene: TRBJ1-2
d_gene: .
CDR3aa: CASSSTLYGYTF
CDR3nt: TGTGCCAGCAGCTCCACTCTCTATGGCTACACCTTC

abundance: many
v_gene: TRBV11-2
j_gene: TRBJ2-3
d_gene: .
CDR3aa: CASSSQTEGADTQYF
CDR3nt: TGTGCCAGCAGCTCCCAGACTGAGGGCGCAGATACGCAGTATTTT

abundance: many
v_gene: TRBV2
j_gene: TRBJ2-6
d_gene: .
CDR3aa: CASSRDSGANVLTF
CDR3nt: TGTGCCAGCAGTCGGGACTCTGGGGCCAACGTCCTGACTTTC

abundance: few
v_gene: TRBV11-2
j_gene: TRBJ2-1
d_gene: TRBD1
CDR3aa: CASSSGPGQENNEQFF
CDR3nt: TGTGCCAGCAGCTCTGGCCCGGGACAGGAGAACAATGAGCAGTTCTTC

abundance: .
v_gene: TRBV12-3/TRBV12-4
j_gene: TRBJ1-1
d_gene: TRBD1
CDR3aa: CASSWTGGGTEAFF
CDR3nt: TGTGCCAGCAGCTGGACAGGGGGGGGCACTGAAGCTTTCTTT

abundance: once
v_gene: TRBV6-2/TRBV6-3
j_gene: TRBJ2-3
d_gene: .
CDR3aa: CASSASRVPDTQYF
CDR3nt: TGTGCCAGCAGTGCCTCAAGGGTTCCAGATACGCAGTATTTT

abundance: .
v_gene: TRBV11-2
j_gene: TRBJ2-3
d_gene: .
CDR3aa: CASSLNRVTDTQYF
CDR3nt: TGTGCCAGCAGCTTGAACAGGGTAACAGATACGCAGTATTTT

abundance: few
v_gene: TRBV7-2
j_gene: TRBJ2-3
d_gene: .
CDR3aa: CASSLPPGRSTDTQYF
CDR3nt: TGTGCCAGCAGCTTACCTCCGGGACGGAGCACAGATACGCAGTATTTT

abundance: .
v_gene: TRBV12-3/TRBV12-4
j_gene: TRBJ2-7
d_gene: TRBD2
CDR3aa: CASRLAVSYEQYF
CDR3nt: TGTGCCTCCCGACTAGCGGTTTCCTACGAGCAGTACTTC

abundance: .
v_gene: TRBV11-2
j_gene: TRBJ2-7
d_gene: TRBD1
CDR3aa: CASSLGRDSSYEQYF
CDR3nt: TGTGCCAGCAGCTTAGGCCGGGACAGCAGCTACGAGCAGTACTTC

abundance: many
v_gene: TRBV9
j_gene: TRBJ2-7
d_gene: TRBD1
CDR3aa: CASSVGPGGEYEQYF
CDR3nt: TGTGCCAGCAGCGTAGGTCCAGGGGGCGAGTACGAGCAGTACTTC

abundance: few
v_gene: TRBV29-1
j_gene: TRBJ1-2
d_gene: .
CDR3aa: CSAGQPLGYTF
CDR3nt: TGCAGCGCAGGACAGCCCTTAGGCTACACCTTC

abundance: many
v_gene: TRBV5-1
j_gene: TRBJ2-3
d_gene: .
CDR3aa: CASTLDFDTQYF
CDR3nt: TGCGCCAGCACTCTTGATTTCGATACGCAGTATTTT

abundance: .
v_gene: TRBV2
j_gene: TRBJ2-3
d_gene: .
CDR3aa: CASSVYSGLVDTQYF
CDR3nt: TGTGCCAGCAGTGTATATTCGGGCCTGGTGGATACGCAGTATTTT

abundance: few
v_gene: TRBV29-1
j_gene: TRBJ1-6
d_gene: TRBD1
CDR3aa: CSVRTGDFYNSPLHF
CDR3nt: TGCAGCGTTCGAACAGGGGATTTTTATAATTCACCCCTCCACTTT

abundance: many
v_gene: TRBV20-1
j_gene: TRBJ1-1
d_gene: TRBD1
CDR3aa: CSANDLGQGVGAFF
CDR3nt: TGCAGTGCTAATGACCTAGGACAGGGGGTAGGAGCTTTCTTT

abundance: .
v_gene: TRBV5-1
j_gene: TRBJ2-1
d_gene: TRBD2
CDR3aa: CASSLTSGANNEQFF
CDR3nt: TGCGCCAGCAGCTTGACTAGCGGGGCAAACAATGAGCAGTTCTTC

abundance: many
v_gene: TRBV20-1
j_gene: TRBJ1-4
d_gene: TRBD1
CDR3aa: CSTAGQSNEKLFF
CDR3nt: TGCAGTACGGCGGGACAGTCTAATGAAAAACTGTTTTTT

abundance: .
v_gene: TRBV6-5
j_gene: TRBJ1-1
d_gene: TRBD1
CDR3aa: CASSYTPDRGNTEAFF
CDR3nt: TGTGCCAGCAGTTACACACCGGACAGGGGGAACACTGAAGCTTTCTTT

abundance: .
v_gene: TRBV19
j_gene: TRBJ2-3
d_gene: .
CDR3aa: CASADTNTQYF
CDR3nt: TGTGCCAGTGCGGACACCAATACGCAGTATTTT

abundance: .
v_gene: TRBV12-3/TRBV12-4
j_gene: TRBJ1-2
d_gene: .
CDR3aa: CASRNRDRGDGYTF
CDR3nt: TGTGCCAGCAGGAACCGGGACCGGGGCGATGGCTACACCTTC

abundance: many
v_gene: TRBV29-1
j_gene: TRBJ1-6
d_gene: TRBD1
CDR3aa: CSATTGGTANSPLHF
CDR3nt: TGCAGCGCCACGACAGGGGGCACGGCTAATTCACCCCTCCACTTT

abundance: .
v_gene: TRBV5-1
j_gene: TRBJ2-3
d_gene: TRBD2
CDR3aa: CASSSGGHLTDTQYF
CDR3nt: TGCGCCAGCAGCTCGGGGGGTCACCTCACAGATACGCAGTATTTT

abundance: few
v_gene: TRBV5-1
j_gene: TRBJ2-7
d_gene: .
CDR3aa: CASSVGAFIHEQYF
CDR3nt: TGCGCCAGCAGCGTGGGGGCCTTCATCCACGAGCAGTACTTC

abundance: .
v_gene: TRBV3-1
j_gene: TRBJ2-1
d_gene: .
CDR3aa: CASSPPVPTINEQFF
CDR3nt: TGTGCCAGCAGCCCTCCAGTTCCCACCATCAATGAGCAGTTCTTC

abundance: many
v_gene: TRBV7-9
j_gene: TRBJ1-1
d_gene: TRBD1
CDR3aa: CASSPGGQPGGNTEAFF
CDR3nt: TGTGCCAGCAGCCCAGGGGGGCAGCCTGGCGGAAACACTGAAGCTTTCTTT

abundance: few
v_gene: TRBV5-1
j_gene: TRBJ2-7
d_gene: .
CDR3aa: CASSGQLHEQYF
CDR3nt: TGCGCCAGCAGTGGACAGCTCCACGAGCAGTACTTC

abundance: .
v_gene: TRBV28
j_gene: TRBJ2-3
d_gene: TRBD2
CDR3aa: CASSYSGGTTDTQYF
CDR3nt: TGTGCCAGCAGTTATAGCGGGGGGACCACAGATACGCAGTATTTT

abundance: few
v_gene: TRBV6-5
j_gene: TRBJ1-2
d_gene: TRBD1
CDR3aa: CASSSRQGRKANYGYTF
CDR3nt: TGTGCCAGCAGTTCCCGACAGGGGCGCAAAGCTAACTATGGCTACACCTTC

abundance: few
v_gene: TRBV12-3/TRBV12-4
j_gene: TRBJ1-2
d_gene: .
CDR3aa: CASSLVVRTGYGYTF
CDR3nt: TGTGCCAGCAGTTTAGTGGTGAGAACGGGCTATGGCTACACCTTC

abundance: .
v_gene: TRBV5-1
j_gene: TRBJ1-2
d_gene: TRBD1
CDR3aa: CASSPAGQGYGYTF
CDR3nt: TGCGCCAGCAGCCCCGCGGGACAGGGCTATGGCTACACCTTC

abundance: few
v_gene: TRBV5-6
j_gene: TRBJ2-1
d_gene: .
CDR3aa: CANSLNPSPIHNEQFF
CDR3nt: TGTGCCAACAGCCTCAATCCTTCCCCAATCCACAATGAGCAGTTCTTC

abundance: .
v_gene: TRBV20-1
j_gene: TRBJ1-2
d_gene: TRBD1
CDR3aa: CSAPGTGVLATF
CDR3nt: TGCAGTGCTCCCGGGACAGGGGTCCTCGCCACCTTC

abundance: .
v_gene: TRBV7-6
j_gene: TRBJ2-6
d_gene: TRBD1
CDR3aa: CASSSVWDRGVSGANVLTF
CDR3nt: TGTGCCAGCAGCTCTGTTTGGGACAGGGGAGTATCTGGGGCCAACGTCCTGACTTTC

abundance: many
v_gene: TRBV5-6
j_gene: TRBJ1-5
d_gene: .
CDR3aa: CASSQGAYSNQPQHF
CDR3nt: TGTGCCAGCAGTCAGGGCGCCTATAGCAATCAGCCCCAGCATTTT

abundance: .
v_gene: TRBV3-1
j_gene: TRBJ2-7
d_gene: .
CDR3aa: CASSQLGFTYEQYF
CDR3nt: TGTGCCAGCAGCCAACTCGGATTTACCTACGAGCAGTACTTC